Following are 11 T cell receptor beta chains from one sample sequenced in a study of blood T cell repertoires in COVID-19. Only in-frame clones appear in the TCRdb table, and some are missing; sequencing was by immunoSEQ multiplex PCR. Of about 100,000 clones in the sample, 70% to 90% were seen once. The sample taken for sequencing was peripheral blood. These TCRs come from a woman aged 25 to 45 with acute or convalescent COVID-19.

This sequence joins TRBV19 and TRBJ1-2; TRBD1 might be the D (6 bases). Germline lookup yields CDR1 LNHDA and CDR2 SQIVND (reference sequence). Deletions cut 5 bases from V and 2 bases from J, with 12 bases between. This CDR3 region has 14 residues. The CDR3 reads CASSQGLGNYGYTF. CDR3 nucleotides: TGTGCCAGTAGTCAGGGGTTGGGGAACTATGGCTACACCTTC.

This sequence joins TRBV6-2 or TRBV6-3 and TRBJ1-3; 10 bases line up with TRBD1. Germline CDR1 is MNHEY and CDR2 is SVGEGT. V shed 6 bases, J shed 3 bases, and the junction held 8 bases outside the gene matches. The CDR3 consists of 16 residues. The CDR3 loop is CASSPWTGGSGNTIYF. In DNA, the CDR3 is TGTGCCAGCAGCCCTTGGACAGGGGGAAGTGGAAACACCATATATTTT.

The J gene is TRBJ2-3, the V gene TRBV27; no reliable D call. The CDR3 extends over 13 amino acids. The ends were cut back, 3 bases at V and 10 bases at J, with 14 bases in the middle. Germline CDR1 is MNHEY and CDR2 is SMNVEV (reference sequence). CDR3 coding DNA: TGTGCCAGCAGTTTGGTCTGGGCGAAGGCGCAGTATTTT. Encoded protein: CASSLVWAKAQYF.

This clone has only a few counts. V usage is TRBV6-1 and J usage is TRBJ1-3; D ambiguous. V lost 3 bases to trimming and J lost 0 bases, with 6 bases between them. This CDR3 is built from 14 residues. CDR1 and CDR2 (germline): MNHNS, SASEGT. CDR3 sequence (DNA): TGTGCCAGCAGTGAGTCAGTCTCTGGAAACACCATATATTTT. This gives the protein CASSESVSGNTIYF.

This chain connects TRBV4-1 to TRBJ2-7; D possibly corresponds to TRBD1 (6 bases). Germline V lookup: CDR1 MGHRA, CDR2 YSYEKL. V was shortened by 1 base and J by 11 bases, with 12 bases between the two germline ends. CDR3 length: 12 residues. CDR3 residues: CASSQVEGEKYF. CDR3 nucleotide sequence: TGCGCCAGCAGCCAAGTTGAGGGGGAGAAGTACTTC.

The CDR3 spells CASSFRDTEAFF. The CDR3 region has the DNA TGTGCCAGCAGTTTCCGAGACACTGAAGCTTTCTTT. The chain joins TRBV12-3 or TRBV12-4 to TRBJ1-1; no clear D gene. The CDR3 has 12 amino acids. The ends were cut back, 3 bases at V and 3 bases at J, with 5 bases in the middle.

The rearrangement links TRBV21-1 to TRBJ1-4; TRBD1 was called by the table and not checked on the DNA. TRBV21-1 is a pseudogene segment. The CDR3 has 17 residues. The DNA of the CDR3 is TGTGCCAGCAGCAGCTTAAACGGGGGACAGGGGAATGAAAAACTGTTTTTT. As protein: CASSSLNGGQGNEKLFF.

V and J are TRBV7-9 and TRBJ2-1; 7 positions match TRBD2. Germline assignment: CDR1 SEHNR and CDR2 FQNEAQ (reference sequence). The trim removed 3 bases at V and 12 bases at J, leaving 8 bases unmatched. The CDR3 contains 13 residues. The DNA of the CDR3 is TGTGCCAGCAGCTTGGGAAACCTAGCGGTGCAGTTCTTC. As protein: CASSLGNLAVQFF. The whole variable domain, remainder taken from reference TRBV7-9 and TRBJ2-1, is DTGVSQNPRHKITKRGQNVTFRCDPISEHNRLYWYRQTLGQGPEFLTYFQNEAQLEKSRLLSDRFSAERPKGSFSTLEIQRTEQGDSAMYLCASSLGNLAVQFFGPGTRLTVL.

The chain employs TRBV7-9 and TRBJ1-2; 10 bases line up with TRBD1. Germline loops: CDR1 SEHNR, CDR2 FQNEAQ (reference sequence). V shed 4 bases and J 6 bases; nucleotides not matched to a gene: 8. The CDR3 totals 15 residues. CDR3 sequence reads: CASSSRETGGDGYTF. The DNA of the CDR3 is TGTGCCAGCAGCTCGAGGGAGACAGGGGGCGATGGCTACACCTTC.

The chain is built from TRBV30 and TRBJ1-1; maybe TRBD1 (5 bases). The CDR3 is 13 residues long. The germline V gene has CDR1 GTSNPN and CDR2 SVGIG (reference sequence). Trimming removed 4 bases from V and 4 bases from J, with 13 bases in between. The CDR3 protein is CAWTYPGGTEAFF. The CDR3 DNA reads TGTGCCTGGACCTACCCGGGGGGCACTGAAGCTTTCTTT.

The CDR3: CAISESGGGENEQFF. Here the CDR3 DNA reads TGTGCCATCAGTGAAAGCGGGGGAGGGGAGAATGAGCAGTTCTTC. The rearrangement links TRBV10-3 to TRBJ2-1; 8 nucleotides align to TRBD2. The germline V gene encodes CDR1 ENHRY and CDR2 SYGVKD. V was pared by 3 bases and J by 7 bases, with 8 bases of the junction left unmatched. CDR3 length equals 15 residues.